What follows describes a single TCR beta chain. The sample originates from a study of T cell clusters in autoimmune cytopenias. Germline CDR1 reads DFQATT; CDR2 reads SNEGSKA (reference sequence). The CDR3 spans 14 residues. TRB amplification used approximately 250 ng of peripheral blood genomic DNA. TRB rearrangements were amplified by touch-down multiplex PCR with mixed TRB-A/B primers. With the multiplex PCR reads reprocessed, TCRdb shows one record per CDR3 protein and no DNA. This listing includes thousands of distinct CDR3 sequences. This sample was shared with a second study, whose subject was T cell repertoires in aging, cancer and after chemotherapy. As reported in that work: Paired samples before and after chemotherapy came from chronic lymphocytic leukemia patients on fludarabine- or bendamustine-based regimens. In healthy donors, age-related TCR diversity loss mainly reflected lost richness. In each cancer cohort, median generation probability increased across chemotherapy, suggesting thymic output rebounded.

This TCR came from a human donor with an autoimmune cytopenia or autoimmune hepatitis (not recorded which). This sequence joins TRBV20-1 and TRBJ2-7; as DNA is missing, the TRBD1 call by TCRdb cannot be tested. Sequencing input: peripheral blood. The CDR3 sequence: CSASQGGNSYEQYF.